These 29 T cell receptor beta chains came from one sample sequenced in a study of breast tumors, draining lymph nodes, adjacent tissues. Samples came from axillary lymph nodes draining the breast cancer. Each CDR3 protein is one row after TCRdb ran MiXCR on the multiplex PCR reads. Found here are fewer than 200,000 distinct CDR3 sequences, about 30% of them singletons; the top ten hold around 4%. The sequenced sample consisted of axillary lymph node tissue. The receptors were sampled from a female donor with breast cancer. Some clones in this sample may be carry-over from other donors' samples.

This clonotype was observed at least ten times. The rearrangement joins TRBV3-1 to TRBJ1-4, with D possibly being TRBD1 (6 bases). Trimming removed 5 bases from V and 8 bases from J, with 12 bases in between. The CDR3 consists of 13 residues. In germline, CDR1 is LGHDT, CDR2 YNNKEL (reference sequence). For the CDR3, the DNA is TGTGCCAGCAGCGAGGGGGGGCGCGAAAAACTGTTTTTT. This sequence encodes CASSEGGREKLFF.

This clonotype came up many times. The V and J genes are TRBV19 and TRBJ2-1; the match to TRBD2 covers 11 bases. With 8 bases clipped from V and 2 bases from J, the junction kept 8 bases outside the gene matches. This CDR3 region has 16 residues. Germline V gives CDR1 LNHDA, CDR2 SQIVND (reference sequence). This CDR3 reads CASGRIAGGPYNEQFF. The CDR3 bases are TGTGCCAGTGGAAGAATAGCGGGGGGGCCCTACAATGAGCAGTTCTTC. Combining the CDR3 with reference TRBV19 and TRBJ2-1 gives the whole variable domain DGGITQSPKYLFRKEGQNVTLSCEQNLNHDAMYWYRQDPGQGLRLIYYSQIVNDFQKGDIAEGYSVSREKKESFPLTVTSAQKNPTAFYLCASGRIAGGPYNEQFFGPGTRLTVL.

This clonotype was seen repeatedly, ten times or more. This chain uses TRBV4-1 with TRBJ2-7; D perhaps matches TRBD1 (5 bases). The germline V and J ends were trimmed by 0 bases and 4 bases, with 16 bases remaining between them. This CDR3 comprises 16 residues. The germline CDR1 and CDR2 sequences are MGHRA and YSYEKL. The CDR3 bases are TGCGCCAGCAGCCAAGAAGACAGAGCGTTGGGGTACGAGCAGTACTTC. Residues: CASSQEDRALGYEQYF.

By sample fraction, this clonotype is large. The genes are TRBV9 and TRBJ2-3; the match to TRBD2 covers 8 bases. The CDR3 runs 17 residues. Trimming removed 3 bases from V and 0 bases from J; junction bases left unmatched: 9. The germline V gene has CDR1 SGDLS and CDR2 YYNGEE. The CDR3 bases are TGTGCCAGCAGCGCTCCAATAGCGGGGCTTAGCACAGATACGCAGTATTTT. Amino acid sequence: CASSAPIAGLSTDTQYF.

Comment on this clonotype: With a much larger clone just one base away, this may be a read error. This chain uses TRBV19 with TRBJ2-7; D is perhaps TRBD2 (5 bases). The CDR3 sequence is 12 residues long. V was clipped by 7 bases and J by 0 bases, with 7 bases between them. Germline V gives CDR1 LNHDA, CDR2 SQIVND (reference sequence). The DNA for the CDR3 is TGTGCCAGTAAAGAGGGCTCCTACGAGCAGTACTTC. It specifies CASKEGSYEQYF.

The chain joins TRBV4-3 to TRBJ1-5, with D hard to call. The germline gives CDR1 LGHNA, CDR2 YSLEER. V was shortened by 0 bases and J by 9 bases, with 6 bases between the two germline ends. The CDR3 runs 12 residues. The CDR3 DNA reads TGCGCCAGCAGCCAAGAGGCACTGCCCCAGCATTTT. Its translation: CASSQEALPQHF.

This clonotype was observed a single time. The chain combines TRBV12-3 or TRBV12-4 with TRBJ1-5; perhaps TRBD1 as D (5 bases). The V and J ends lost 6 bases and 5 bases respectively, with 23 bases between them. The CDR3 runs 17 residues. The CDR3 is CASSDLAGVPGDQPQHF. In DNA, the CDR3 is TGTGCCAGCAGCGATTTAGCGGGGGTACCGGGGGATCAGCCCCAGCATTTT.

The J gene is TRBJ1-1, the V gene TRBV29-1, with D hard to call. The V end was cut by 7 bases, the J end by 5 bases, with 8 bases between. CDR3 length equals 10 residues. The germline V gene has CDR1 SQVTM and CDR2 ANQGSEA. Here the CDR3 reads CSAASTEAFF. The CDR3 DNA follows: TGCAGCGCCGCGAGTACTGAAGCTTTCTTT.

This clonotype was counted at least ten times. CDR3 loop: CSARDGGTSPLHF. The CDR3 DNA reads as TGCAGTGCTAGAGATGGGGGAACGTCACCCCTCCACTTT. The chain recombines TRBV20-1 with TRBJ1-6; possible D gene TRBD1, 5 bases. V lost 0 bases and J 10 bases, leaving 10 bases between the germline ends. Germline V lookup: CDR1 DFQATT, CDR2 SNEGSKA (reference sequence). The CDR3 is made up of 13 amino acids.

On this clonotype itself: The CDR3 does not close with the conserved phenylalanine or tryptophan, likely indicating a read error. This chain uses TRBV6-1 with TRBJ2-1; 8 nucleotides line up with TRBD2. The junction had 3 bases not matched to a gene; V was cut back by 6 bases and J by 5 bases. From germline, CDR1 is MNHNS and CDR2 SASEGT. CDR3 size: 13 residues. The CDR3 loop is CASRGLAHNEQFP. The CDR3, as DNA: TGTGCCAGCAGAGGACTAGCCCACAATGAGCAGTTCCCC.

In regard to this clonotype: This clone may be a read error of a much larger clone one base away. It is likely a read error, because the conserved phenylalanine at the end of the CDR3 is missing. The chain combines TRBV7-6 with TRBJ2-5; D possibly corresponds to TRBD2 (6 bases). CDR3 size: 14 residues. CDR1 and CDR2 (germline): SGHVS, FNYEAQ. V gave up 3 bases and J gave up 1 base, with 9 bases separating them. This chain's CDR3 is CASSLEGTQETQYL. The DNA for the CDR3 is TGTGCCAGCAGCTTGGAGGGCACCCAAGAGACCCAGTACCTC.

This clonotype came up a few times. This may stem from a read error, because a much larger clone lies one nucleotide away. The chain is built from TRBV5-8 and TRBJ2-1; no firm D call. The germline V gene has CDR1 SGHTS and CDR2 YDEGEE. The CDR3 covers 11 residues. The CDR3 loop reads CATRLHNEQLF. CDR3 sequence (DNA): TGTGCGACCAGACTCCACAATGAGCAGCTCTTC.

This clonotype has a count of ten or more. A read error may be the cause here, since a much bigger clone is one base away. The genes are TRBV25-1 and TRBJ1-6, with 8 bases lining up with TRBD1. Unmatched junction bases numbered 11, after V lost 6 bases and J lost 10 bases. The CDR3 is 15 amino acids. The germline gives CDR1 MGHDK, CDR2 SYGVNS. This chain's CDR3 is CASRDRAGGKSPLHF. The CDR3 nucleotides are TGTGCCAGCAGAGACCGGGCAGGGGGCAAGTCACCCCTCCACTTT. Full variable domain (missing parts from reference TRBV25-1 and TRBJ1-6): EADIYQTPRYLVIGTGKKITLECSQTMGHDKMYWYQQDPGMELHLIHYSYGVNSTEKGDLSSESTVSRIRTEHFPLTLESARPSHTSQYLCASRDRAGGKSPLHFGNGTRLTVT.

In its sample, this clonotype was seen many times. J is TRBJ2-7 and V is TRBV7-6; TRBD2 matches 9 bases. There are 15 residues in the CDR3. Per the germline V gene, CDR1 is SGHVS and CDR2 is FNYEAQ. The V segment lost 5 bases and the J segment 5 bases; nucleotides outside the gene matches: 10. The CDR3: CASSPAAASGNEQYF. CDR3 nucleotide sequence: TGTGCCAGCAGCCCCGCCGCGGCTAGCGGGAACGAGCAGTACTTC.

A few counts support this clonotype. The chain links TRBV29-1 to TRBJ2-7; possibly TRBD1 for D (5 bases). Trimming removed 3 bases at V and 9 bases at J, with 15 bases between. Per the germline V gene, CDR1 is SQVTM and CDR2 is ANQGSEA. The CDR3 sequence is 12 residues long. CDR3 nucleotide sequence: TGCAGCGTTGACACGACACGGCAGGGGCAGTACTTC. Its protein product is CSVDTTRQGQYF.

There are many counts of this clonotype. Its ends do not fully match the called genes, so a read error is possible. This chain connects TRBV7-3 to TRBJ1-2, with D perhaps TRBD1 (5 bases). The CDR3 sequence is 14 residues long. The germline V gene encodes CDR1 SGHTA and CDR2 FQGTGA. This CDR3 reads CASSQPGRVSSSPF. In DNA, the CDR3 is TGTGCCAGCAGCCAACCGGGACGGGTCTCCTCATCTCCCTTC.

With regard to this clonotype: With a much larger clone just one base away, this may be a read error. This chain joins TRBV6-5 and TRBJ1-2; no reliable D call. The CDR3 runs to 16 residues. The germline CDR1 and CDR2 sequences are MNHEY and SVGAGI. CDR3 region: CASSHSTPGSSYGYTF. CDR3 coding DNA: TGTGCCAGCAGTCACTCAACGCCGGGATCATCCTATGGCTACACCTTC.

This clonotype has at least ten counts. The V gene is TRBV20-1, the J gene TRBJ1-5; D may be TRBD1 (6 bases). The V gene's germline CDR1 is DFQATT and CDR2 SNEGSKA (reference sequence). The CDR3 contains 15 residues. Trimming removed 1 base from V and 7 bases from J, with 17 bases in between. CDR3 nucleotide sequence: TGCAGTGCTAGAGGTGGTCAGGGGTCGGCCCAGCCCCAGCATTTT. Translation gives CSARGGQGSAQPQHF.

This sequence joins TRBV20-1 and TRBJ2-3; possibly TRBD2 for D (5 bases). Germline V gene sequence: CDR1 DFQATT, CDR2 SNEGSKA (reference sequence). The CDR3 loop spans 12 amino acids. V lost 6 bases and J 5 bases, leaving 12 bases between the germline ends. DNA of the CDR3: TGCAGTGCCCTAGCCCGGGAAGATACGCAGTATTTT. It codes for CSALAREDTQYF.

This clonotype was observed many times. The J gene is TRBJ2-3, the V gene TRBV5-1; 7 nucleotides match TRBD2. The CDR3 spans 16 residues. Germline trimming cut 5 bases from V and 0 bases from J; bases unmatched to any gene: 9. Germline CDR1 reads SGHRS; CDR2 reads YFSETQ. The CDR3 region is CASSRPSGDSTDTQYF. In DNA form, the CDR3 reads TGCGCCAGCAGTCGACCCAGCGGGGACAGCACAGATACGCAGTATTTT. The full variable domain, with the rest looked up from reference TRBV5-1 and TRBJ2-3, is KAGVTQTPRYLIKTRGQQVTLSCSPISGHRSVSWYQQTPGQGLQFLFEYFSETQRNKGNFPGRFSGRQFSNSRSEMNVSTLELGDSALYLCASSRPSGDSTDTQYFGPGTRLTVL.

This clonotype was detected ten times or more. J is TRBJ2-1 and V is TRBV6-2 or TRBV6-3; no clear D. V dropped 5 bases and J dropped 0 bases, with 14 bases sitting between them. Per the germline V gene, CDR1 is MNHEY and CDR2 is SVGEGT. The length of the CDR3 is 16 residues. CDR3 bases: TGTGCCAGCAGTGGCCCTACGGAGAGCTCCTACAATGAGCAGTTCTTC. Residues: CASSGPTESSYNEQFF.

This clonotype appeared many times. J is TRBJ2-1 and V is TRBV6-2 or TRBV6-3, with TRBD1 matching over 9 bases. V trimming: 7 bases; J trimming: 7 bases; junction bases outside the gene matches: 23. This CDR3 comprises 19 residues. Looked up from germline, CDR1 is MNHEY and CDR2 is SVGEGT. As DNA, the CDR3 is TGTGCCAGCAACCCATTTGGAACAGGGGGCTACCAAGTTATGAATGAGCAGTTCTTC. Protein sequence: CASNPFGTGGYQVMNEQFF.

In its sample, this clonotype was seen many times. This chain joins TRBV7-3 and TRBJ2-1; D perhaps matches TRBD1 (6 bases). Germline CDR1 SGHTA, CDR2 FQGTGA. CDR3 length: 14 residues. V lost 3 bases, J lost 3 bases, and 9 bases lay in between. CDR3: CASSFGRGYNEQFF. The CDR3 nucleotides read TGTGCCAGCAGCTTTGGCAGGGGCTACAATGAGCAGTTCTTC.

This clonotype came up many times. This chain's CDR3 is CASSLRSAGDNEQFF. The CDR3 DNA reads TGTGCCAGTAGTCTCAGATCGGCGGGGGACAATGAGCAGTTCTTC. V is TRBV19 and J is TRBJ2-1, with 7 nucleotides matching TRBD2. The germline CDR1 and CDR2 sequences are LNHDA and SQIVND (reference sequence). V shed 5 bases and J 5 bases; nucleotides not matched to a gene: 9. This CDR3 has 15 amino acids.

This clonotype was detected ten times or more. The gene calls are TRBV15 and TRBJ1-5; no reliable D call. CDR3 length: 16 residues. CDR1 is LNHNV and CDR2 is YYDKDF in the germline V gene (reference sequence). V was trimmed by 0 bases and J by 0 bases, leaving 9 bases between them. Here the CDR3 DNA reads TGTGCCACCAGCAGAGATACTGGAAATAGCAATCAGCCCCAGCATTTT. Translation gives CATSRDTGNSNQPQHF. The full variable domain, rest sourced from reference TRBV15 and TRBJ1-5, is DAMVIQNPRYQVTQFGKPVTLSCSQTLNHNVMYWYQQKSSQAPKLLFHYYDKDFNNEADTPDNFQSRRPNTSFCFLDIRSPGLGDTAMYLCATSRDTGNSNQPQHFGDGTRLSIL.

In regard to this clonotype: Given a much more abundant clone one base away, this may be a read error. The chain couples TRBV20-1 to TRBJ2-7; D ambiguous. This CDR3 is 12 amino acids long. Germline V lookup: CDR1 DFQATT, CDR2 SNEGSKA (reference sequence). For the CDR3, the DNA is TGCAGTGCCAAGAGAAGGGTGGGCGAGCCGTACTTC. It codes for CSAKRRVGEPYF.

This clonotype was seen at least ten times. V usage is TRBV6-2 or TRBV6-3 and J usage is TRBJ2-7, with 15 bases identical to TRBD2. Germline V gene data show CDR1 as MNHEY and CDR2 as SVGEGT. The CDR3 covers 16 residues. V was pared by 6 bases and J by 11 bases, with 14 bases of the junction left unmatched. DNA of the CDR3: TGTGCCAGCAGCCAGACGGGACTAGCGGGAGGCTCGTCGAAGTACTTC. This sequence encodes CASSQTGLAGGSSKYF.

This clonotype was found many times. The V and J genes are TRBV5-1 and TRBJ1-5, with unresolved D. Germline CDR1 and CDR2: SGHRS and YFSETQ. Trimming removed 7 bases from V and 3 bases from J, with 11 bases in between. The CDR3 length is 13 residues. In DNA form, the CDR3 reads TGCGCCAGCTCGCCCGGGCCCAATCAGCCCCAGCATTTT. Its protein product is CASSPGPNQPQHF.

This clonotype was detected many times. The chain uses TRBV20-1 and TRBJ1-4; D ambiguous. Germline lookup yields CDR1 DFQATT and CDR2 SNEGSKA (reference sequence). The length of the CDR3 is 13 residues. V was shortened by 6 bases and J by 7 bases, with 15 bases between the two germline ends. The CDR3 nucleotides read TGCAGTGCCTATGGACCCAAGGGTGAAAAACTGTTTTTT. Encoded protein: CSAYGPKGEKLFF.